The rows below give T cell receptor beta chains drawn from one sample of a study of T cells in Graves' hyperthyroidism and ophthalmopathy. TCRdb fed the multiplex PCR reads into MiXCR, producing one record per CDR3 protein. The table shows approximately 98,000 distinct CDR3 sequences, with roughly 37% occurring only once. Material: peripheral blood or thyroid tissue (not recorded which). These TCRs come from a woman aged 25 to 45 with Graves' hyperthyroidism. Each CDR3 is given with its conserved first and last residue. The order of the fields is D gene, V gene, J gene, clone size, CDR3 protein, CDR3 DNA. A D gene is named only where the DNA matches it firmly. Size tells how often a clone was seen (once, few, many) or the class of an expanded clone, and some rows leave it out.

-	TRBV2	TRBJ2-6	-	CAVLGSGANVLTF	TGTGCCGTACTAGGCTCTGGGGCCAACGTCCTGACTTTC
-	TRBV10-3	TRBJ2-7	-	CAIGGWETYEQYF	TGTGCCATCGGCGGGTGGGAGACCTACGAGCAGTACTTC
-	TRBV18	TRBJ1-1	-	CASSPDGGGTEAFF	TGTGCCAGCTCACCAGATGGGGGAGGCACTGAAGCTTTCTTT
-	TRBV20-1	TRBJ2-3	many	CSARDLWLYTQYF	TGCAGTGCTAGAGATCTTTGGCTTTATACGCAGTATTTT
-	TRBV7-8	TRBJ1-1	few	CASSLNMYGTEAFF	TGTGCCAGCAGCTTAAATATGTATGGCACTGAAGCTTTCTTT
-	TRBV10-2	TRBJ1-4	many	CASTHGEKLFF	TGCGCCAGCACCCATGGGGAAAAACTGTTTTTT
TRBD1	TRBV27	TRBJ2-3	many	CASSLFGDSFGTDTQYF	TGTGCCAGCAGTTTATTTGGGGACAGCTTCGGCACAGATACGCAGTATTTT
TRBD1	TRBV7-9	TRBJ1-1	-	CASRPGTDEAFF	TGTGCCAGCAGACCCGGGACAGACGAAGCTTTCTTT
-	TRBV5-1	TRBJ1-6	many	CASSLGTLRAYNSPLHF	TGCGCCAGCAGCTTGGGTACTCTACGGGCCTATAATTCACCCCTCCACTTT
-	TRBV2	TRBJ2-7	-	CASSLPGTGGIYEQYF	TGTGCCAGCAGTTTACCTGGGACTGGCGGGATCTACGAGCAGTACTTC
TRBD2	TRBV5-4	TRBJ2-3	-	CASSLDFGGGSGADTQYF	TGTGCCAGCAGCTTGGATTTCGGGGGAGGGTCCGGGGCAGATACGCAGTATTTT
-	TRBV5-1	TRBJ2-7	many	CASSLNPTDEQYF	TGCGCCAGCAGCTTGAACCCTACGGACGAGCAGTACTTC
-	TRBV2	TRBJ1-1	-	CASSGQQITEAFF	TGTGCCAGCAGCGGACAGCAAATTACTGAAGCTTTCTTT
-	TRBV7-9	TRBJ2-5	-	CASSWLGEETQCF	TGTGCTAGCAGCTGGCTAGGAGAAGAGACCCAGTGCTTC
-	TRBV28	TRBJ1-3	-	CASFPRGFENTIYF	TGTGCCAGCTTCCCCAGAGGTTTCGAAAACACCATATATTTT
TRBD1	TRBV6-6	TRBJ1-2	many	CASSDYRGVVYGYTF	TGTGCCAGCAGTGACTACAGGGGAGTGGTCTATGGCTACACCTTC
-	TRBV2	TRBJ1-3	-	CASSVDTIYF	TGTGCCAGCAGTGTTGACACCATATATTTT
-	TRBV15	TRBJ2-5	many	CATSRGDSEETQYF	TGTGCCACCAGCAGAGGAGACAGTGAAGAGACCCAGTACTTC
TRBD2	TRBV20-1	TRBJ2-5	-	CSAVAGKETQYF	TGCAGTGCGGTAGCGGGAAAAGAGACCCAGTACTTC
-	TRBV10-1	TRBJ2-3	many	CASSARDGTDTQYF	TGCGCCAGCAGTGCCCGGGACGGCACAGATACGCAGTATTTT
-	TRBV6-5	TRBJ1-5	many	CASSYTWTVNSNQPQHF	TGTGCCAGCAGTTATACTTGGACGGTCAATAGCAATCAGCCCCAGCATTTT
-	TRBV5-1	TRBJ2-7	many	CASSLDSGDSYEQYF	TGCGCCAGCAGCTTGGATAGCGGTGACTCCTACGAGCAGTACTTC
-	TRBV7-2	TRBJ2-3	many	CASSFGRPDTQYF	TGTGCCAGCAGCTTTGGGAGGCCAGATACGCAGTATTTT
-	TRBV6-1	TRBJ1-4	-	CASIVLQGGYEKLFF	TGTGCCAGCATCGTACTGCAGGGCGGATATGAAAAACTGTTTTTT
TRBD1	TRBV12-3/TRBV12-4	TRBJ1-2	-	CASSMNPGQGHGYTF	TGTGCCAGCAGTATGAACCCGGGACAGGGGCATGGCTACACCTTC
-	TRBV6-5	TRBJ2-7	many	CASSPTTYEQYF	TGTGCCAGCAGCCCGACTACTTACGAGCAGTACTTC
-	TRBV28	TRBJ2-7	-	CASSFAATYEQYF	TGCGCCAGCAGTTTTGCAGCTACCTACGAGCAGTACTTC